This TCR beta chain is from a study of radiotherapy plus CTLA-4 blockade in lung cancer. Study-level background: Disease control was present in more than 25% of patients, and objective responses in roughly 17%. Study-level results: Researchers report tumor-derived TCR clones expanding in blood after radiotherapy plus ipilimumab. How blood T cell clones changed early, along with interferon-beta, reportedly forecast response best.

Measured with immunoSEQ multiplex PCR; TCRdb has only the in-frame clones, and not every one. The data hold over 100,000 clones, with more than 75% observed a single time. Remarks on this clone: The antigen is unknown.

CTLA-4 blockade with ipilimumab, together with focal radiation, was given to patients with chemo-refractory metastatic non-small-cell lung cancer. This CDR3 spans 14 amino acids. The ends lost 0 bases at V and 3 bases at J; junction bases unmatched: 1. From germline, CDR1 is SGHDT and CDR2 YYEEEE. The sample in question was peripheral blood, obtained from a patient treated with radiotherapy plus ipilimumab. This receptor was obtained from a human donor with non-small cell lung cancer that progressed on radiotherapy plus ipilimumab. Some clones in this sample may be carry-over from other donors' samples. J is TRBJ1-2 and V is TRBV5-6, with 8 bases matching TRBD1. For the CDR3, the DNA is TGTGCCAGCAGCTTGGACAGGGGGGACTATGGCTACACCTTC. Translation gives CASSLDRGDYGYTF. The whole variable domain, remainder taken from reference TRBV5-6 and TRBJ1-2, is DAGVTQSPTHLIKTRGQQVTLRCSPKSGHDTVSWYQQALGQGPQFIFQYYEEEERQRGNFPDRFSGHQFPNYSSELNVNALLLGDSALYLCASSLDRGDYGYTFGSGTRLTVV.